This record covers a single TCR beta chain. Its antigen is unknown. Base qualities are not provided; no much larger clone lies one nucleotide away. The method behind the library was the immunoSEQ multiplex PCR assay. Following the manufacturer's protocol, the hsTCRB Kit was used to amplify rearranged TCR beta chain sequences. An Illumina MiSeq was used to sequence the TCRB libraries. For the original study's pipeline: The kit vendor's proprietary platform handled demultiplexing, trimming and gene mapping. Drawn from immuneACCESS, this table holds only the in-frame rearrangements with V and J called that TCRdb kept. Clones are partly lost; checked studies trace under half to an unresolved V gene and leave the rest unexplained. V, J and clone size reflect that table, while D and trimming were determined from the DNA. The sample table shows about 75,000 clones, and around nine tenths are seen once. The top ten clonotypes cover under 0.6% of the sample.

The time point label corresponds to: week 5, during vaccination. Every vaccine dose consisted of 300 ug of a 20-mer mutant IDH1 peptide in Montanide, administered subcutaneously together with topical imiquimod. Donors had newly diagnosed WHO grade 3 or 4 IDH1-mutant astrocytomas with loss of nuclear ATRX. The samples were drawn from NOA16, a multicentre, single-arm, open-label phase I trial in Germany that tested a mutant IDH1 peptide vaccine in humans for the first time. Genomic DNA for TCRB sequencing was extracted from EDTA blood using the DNeasy Blood and Tissue Kit. This sample was included in a study of a mutant IDH1 vaccine in newly diagnosed glioma (dated by TCRdb to about 2021). General notes on the study: Eight vaccinations were administered to patients in weeks 1, 3, 5, 7, 11, 15, 19 and 23, corresponding to visits V03 through V10. Vaccination was initiated 4-6 weeks after radiotherapy alone, or concurrently with temozolomide cycles in the chemotherapy-containing groups. Of the roughly 34 treated patients, roughly 62% were male and approximately 38% were female, and the mean age was 40.4 years. Before enrollment, patients had received standard therapy of radiotherapy alone, temozolomide alone, or radiochemotherapy with temozolomide; most received the combination. Six visits were used for peripheral blood collection: V03 (baseline), V05, V07, V10, V12 and V13. Longitudinal TCRB deep sequencing was done for 25 to 30 treated patients, wherever samples were available for exploratory analyses. Beyond this particular receptor, the publication reports: Selection of PBMC samples for TCRB deep sequencing was based on availability. Immune responses induced by the vaccine were seen in more than 85% of patients across multiple MHC alleles. Pseudoprogression seemed to be unrelated to changes in the top peripheral T cell clonotypes found by TCRB sequencing. It was noted by the authors that analyses of patient blood samples could not be reproduced owing to sample limitations.

V and J are truncated by 1 base and 4 bases respectively, leaving an intervening sequence of 14 bases. From a lookup of the germline V gene, CDR1 and CDR2 are LGHNA and YNFKEQ. The CDR3 runs 16 residues from the cysteine to the phenylalanine. Only the CDR3 DNA is retained, 48 bases long and in frame from the first base. Sequenced here: PBMCs, sampled from a glioma patient whose treatment included an IDH1 peptide vaccine. The chain couples TRBV4-2 to TRBJ2-1, and the D gene may be TRBD2, 7 bases matching. This clonotype originated in a woman in her forties or fifties with glioma. The CDR3 region: CASSQGGASGYNEQFF. At the DNA level, the sequence is TGTGCCAGCAGCCAAGGGGGGGCTAGCGGTTACAATGAGCAGTTCTTC.